This T cell receptor beta chain comes out of a study of human CD8 memory T cell subsets. Study findings and constraints: The sequencing covered T cell receptor beta chains alone.

Germline V gives CDR1 MGHRA, CDR2 YSYEKL. This CDR3 has 15 residues. Comment on this clonotype: Its antigen is currently unknown.

Isolation of the PBMC, which involved density gradient separation, used buffy coats from healthy donors. The authors enriched total CD8+ T cells by negative magnetic separation. UMI-labeled 5' RACE generated the TCR beta libraries. TCRdb reanalyzed the 5' RACE reads and collapses them to one entry per CDR3 protein, without DNA. This sample's table has some 10,000 distinct CDR3 sequences. This sequence was found in a human donor in good health. Sequenced: CD8+ stem-like memory T cells (TSCM and TCM) sorted from PBMCs. Subset here: stem-like memory CD8 T cells (TSTEM), CCR7+ PD-1- TIGIT-. The chain uses TRBV4-1 and TRBJ2-2. This chain's CDR3 is CASSQGTITPEELFF.